This T cell receptor beta chain was captured by sequencing in a study of persistence of HIV-infected CD4 T cells. The V gene's germline CDR1 is MNHEY and CDR2 SVGAGI. The CDR3 contains 15 residues. V lost 4 bases, J lost 5 bases, and 6 bases stayed unmatched. As for this clone: What it binds is unknown.

Sequencing used immunoSEQ version 4 in survey mode. Template was genomic DNA at around 9.3 ng/uL, with up to 1 ug used per sample. Using immunoSEQ multiplex PCR, the repertoire was profiled, and TCRdb retains in-frame clones only, with some absent. The sample includes under 15,000 clones, about 72% seen only once; the top ten take roughly 17%. Study observations and caveats: Within sorted populations, more oligoclonal TCRs accompanied more oligoclonal proviruses.

Stimulation used approximately 9.6 ug/mL lysate from CMV-infected fibroblasts. Sorting of responding CD4+ T cells relied on upregulated CD40 ligand together with CD69. This receptor was taken from an adult man with HIV who was CMV-seropositive. V gene TRBV6-5 combines with J gene TRBJ1-5; 9 positions agree with TRBD1. The specimen comprised CD4+ T cells sorted from PBMCs after roughly 18-hour stimulation, sampled from a patient who received antiretroviral therapy. CDR3 in amino acids: CASSFTGGGHQPQHF. The DNA of the CDR3 is TGTGCCAGCAGTTTTACAGGGGGCGGGCATCAGCCCCAGCATTTT.